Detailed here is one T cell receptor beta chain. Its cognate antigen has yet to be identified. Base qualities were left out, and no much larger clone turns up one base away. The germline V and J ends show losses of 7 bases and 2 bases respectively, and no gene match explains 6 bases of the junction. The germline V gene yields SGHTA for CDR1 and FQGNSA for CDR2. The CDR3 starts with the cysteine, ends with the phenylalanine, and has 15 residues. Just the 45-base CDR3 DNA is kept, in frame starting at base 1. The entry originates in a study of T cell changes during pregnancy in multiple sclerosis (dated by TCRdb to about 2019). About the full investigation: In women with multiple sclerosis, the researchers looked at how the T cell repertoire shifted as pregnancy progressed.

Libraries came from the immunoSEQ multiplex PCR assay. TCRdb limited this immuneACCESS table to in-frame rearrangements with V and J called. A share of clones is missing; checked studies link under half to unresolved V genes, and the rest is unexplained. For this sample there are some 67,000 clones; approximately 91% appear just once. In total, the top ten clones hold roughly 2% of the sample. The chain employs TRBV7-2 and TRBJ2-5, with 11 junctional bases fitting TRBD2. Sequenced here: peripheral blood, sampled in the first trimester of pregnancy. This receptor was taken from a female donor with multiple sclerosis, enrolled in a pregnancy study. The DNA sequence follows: TGTGCCAGCACTCTAGCGGGGGGCAGACAAGAGACCCAGTACTTC. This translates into CASTLAGGRQETQYF.